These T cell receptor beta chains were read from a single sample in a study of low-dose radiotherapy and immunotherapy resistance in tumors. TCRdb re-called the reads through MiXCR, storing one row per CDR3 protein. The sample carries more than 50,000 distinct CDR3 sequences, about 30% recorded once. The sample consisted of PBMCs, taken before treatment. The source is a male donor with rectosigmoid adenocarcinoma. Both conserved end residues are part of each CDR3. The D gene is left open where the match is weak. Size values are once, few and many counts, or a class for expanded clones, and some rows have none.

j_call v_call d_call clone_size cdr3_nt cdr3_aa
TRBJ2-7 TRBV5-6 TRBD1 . TGTGCCAGCAGCTTGTACCCCGGGACAGGCGGGGTCTACGAGCAGTACTTC CASSLYPGTGGVYEQYF
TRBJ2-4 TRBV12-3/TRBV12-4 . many TGTGCCAGCAGGCCAAGGGTGGGCAAAAACATTCAGTACTTC CASRPRVGKNIQYF
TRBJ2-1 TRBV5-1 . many TGCGCCAGCAGCTTAAGAGGGGTGGGGAATGAGCAGTTCTTC CASSLRGVGNEQFF
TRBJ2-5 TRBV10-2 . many TGCGCCAGCGGGAACAGGCTGGATGGGGAGACCCAGTACTTC CASGNRLDGETQYF
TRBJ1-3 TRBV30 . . TGTGCCTGGAGTGTACAAGCGAGAACCATATATTTT CAWSVQARTIYF
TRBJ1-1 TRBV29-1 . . TGCAGCGTTGACAGGGGTAAGAACACTGAAGCTTTCTTT CSVDRGKNTEAFF
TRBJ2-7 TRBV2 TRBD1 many TGTGCCAGCAGTACCGGGACAGGGAACGAGCAGTACTTC CASSTGTGNEQYF
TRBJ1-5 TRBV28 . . TGTGCCAGCAGTTCCAACTGGGGCAATCAGCCCCAGCATTTT CASSSNWGNQPQHF
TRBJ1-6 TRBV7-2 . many TGTGCCAGCAGCCCCAGACAGGCATCGTATTCACCCCTCCACTTT CASSPRQASYSPLHF
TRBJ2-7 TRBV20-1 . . TGCAGTGCTAGAACCGGGACACTCTCCTACGAGCAGTACTTC CSARTGTLSYEQYF